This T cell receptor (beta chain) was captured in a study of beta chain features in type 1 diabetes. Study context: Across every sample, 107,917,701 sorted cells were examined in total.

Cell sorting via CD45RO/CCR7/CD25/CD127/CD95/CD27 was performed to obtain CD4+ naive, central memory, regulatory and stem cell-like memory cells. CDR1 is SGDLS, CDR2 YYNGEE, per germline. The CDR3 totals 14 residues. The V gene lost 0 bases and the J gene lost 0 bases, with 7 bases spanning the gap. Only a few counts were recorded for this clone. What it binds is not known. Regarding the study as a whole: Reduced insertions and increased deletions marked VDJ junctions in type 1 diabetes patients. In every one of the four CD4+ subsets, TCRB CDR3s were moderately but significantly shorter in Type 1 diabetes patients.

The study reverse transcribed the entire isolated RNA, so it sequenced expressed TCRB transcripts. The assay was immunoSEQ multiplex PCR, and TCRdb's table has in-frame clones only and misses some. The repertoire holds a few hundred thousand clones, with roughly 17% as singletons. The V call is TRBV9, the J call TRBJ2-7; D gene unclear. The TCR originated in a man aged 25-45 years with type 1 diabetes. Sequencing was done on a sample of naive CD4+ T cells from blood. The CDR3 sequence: CASSVEAHSYEQYF. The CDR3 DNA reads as TGTGCCAGCAGCGTAGAAGCGCACTCCTACGAGCAGTACTTC.